Sequencing of this T cell receptor (beta chain) was carried out in a study of identical twins. This CDR3 contains 13 residues. Per the germline V gene, CDR1 is DFQATT and CDR2 is SNEGSKA (reference sequence). The table lists this clonotype with many counts. MiXCR, run by TCRdb on the 5' RACE reads, gives a single entry per CDR3 protein. Counted here are 500,000 or so distinct CDR3 sequences, around an eighth occurring once; the ten biggest clones make up approximately 0.9%. The same sample was also used in a study of yellow fever vaccine responses in identical twins.

This sequence originates from a woman aged 18-35 years in good health. The specimen sequenced was CD4+ T cells sorted from blood. The chain couples TRBV20-1 to TRBJ2-3; 12 bases match TRBD2. The CDR3, as DNA: TGCAGCGTCCTAGCGGGAGGGAGAGATACGCAGTATTTT. This gives the protein CSVLAGGRDTQYF.